Described below is a single T cell receptor beta chain sequence and its context. The entry originates in a study of blood T cell repertoires in COVID-19. This CDR3 is built from 12 residues. From germline, CDR1 is SGHTA and CDR2 FQGTGA. Trimming took 5 bases from V and 7 from J, leaving 11 bases between them. Two consecutive negative NP/OP PCR tests, clearance, or resolved symptoms defined Cohort 3 recovery. Clones were read by immunoSEQ multiplex PCR, and TCRdb kept only the in-frame ones, dropping some. The sample has around 150,000 clones, more than 75% seen once. The V and J genes are TRBV7-3 and TRBJ1-2; D may be TRBD1 (5 bases). The receptor was isolated from a man aged 35 to 55 who had recovered from COVID-19. Sample: PBMCs or T cells enriched from blood (not recorded which). The chain's CDR3 is CASSKSDSGYTF. The DNA of the CDR3 is TGTGCCAGCAGCAAAAGCGACAGTGGCTACACCTTC.